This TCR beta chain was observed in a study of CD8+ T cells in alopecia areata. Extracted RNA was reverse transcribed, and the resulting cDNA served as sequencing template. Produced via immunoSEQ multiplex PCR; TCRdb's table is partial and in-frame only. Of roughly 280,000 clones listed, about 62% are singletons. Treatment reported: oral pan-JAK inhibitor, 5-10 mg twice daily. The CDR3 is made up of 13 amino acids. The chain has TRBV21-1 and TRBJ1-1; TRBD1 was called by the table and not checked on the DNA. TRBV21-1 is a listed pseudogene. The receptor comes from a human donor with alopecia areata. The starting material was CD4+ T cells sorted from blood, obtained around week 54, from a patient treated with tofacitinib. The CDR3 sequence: CASSKGQDIEAFF. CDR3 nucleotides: TGTGCCAGCAGCAAAGGGCAGGACATTGAAGCTTTCTTT.